Below, 25 T cell receptor beta chains from the same sample are listed, as sequenced in a study of blood T cell repertoires in COVID-19. Method: immunoSEQ multiplex PCR; TCRdb's copy keeps in-frame clones and lacks some. The sample contains more than 70,000 clones, roughly 90% of which appear only once. Sequencing was done on a sample of peripheral blood. The receptors originated from a woman aged 50 to 65 with active or convalescent COVID-19.

This chain uses TRBV5-1 with TRBJ2-7; 10 nucleotides line up with TRBD1. The germline gives CDR1 SGHRS, CDR2 YFSETQ. This CDR3 contains 15 residues. V gave up 0 bases and J gave up 6 bases; unmatched junction bases: 6. CDR3 sequence reads: CASSLVATGGFEQYF. The CDR3 nucleotides are TGCGCCAGCAGCTTGGTGGCGACAGGGGGCTTCGAGCAGTACTTC. The variable domain in full, with the rest retrieved from reference TRBV5-1 and TRBJ2-7, is KAGVTQTPRYLIKTRGQQVTLSCSPISGHRSVSWYQQTPGQGLQFLFEYFSETQRNKGNFPGRFSGRQFSNSRSEMNVSTLELGDSALYLCASSLVATGGFEQYFGPGTRLTVT.

The V gene is TRBV7-2, the J gene TRBJ1-2; TRBD1 is a possible D gene (6 bases). The CDR3 spans 14 residues. The V end was cut by 2 bases, the J end by 8 bases, with 15 bases between. Germline V gene data show CDR1 as SGHTA and CDR2 as FQGNSA. The CDR3 nucleotides read TGTGCCAGCAGCTTAAGGGGGTCATACTTGGGCTACACCTTC. Protein: CASSLRGSYLGYTF.

The V and J genes are TRBV4-2 and TRBJ2-3, with D perhaps TRBD2 (6 bases). Germline values: CDR1 LGHNA, CDR2 YNFKEQ. Trimming took 1 base from V and 6 from J, leaving 8 bases between them. CDR3 length: 13 amino acids. This chain's CDR3 is CASSQGRGDTQYF. CDR3 DNA: TGTGCCAGCAGCCAAGGACGGGGGGATACGCAGTATTTT.

The chain couples TRBV27 to TRBJ1-4; D is ambiguous. V was clipped by 1 base and J by 0 bases, with 9 bases between them. Germline-derived CDR1 and CDR2 are MNHEY and SMNVEV (reference sequence). The CDR3 totals 16 residues. The CDR3 DNA is TGTGCCAGCAGTTTATTGACGGGATCAACTAATGAAAAACTGTTTTTT. Translating it yields CASSLLTGSTNEKLFF.

The chain links TRBV30 to TRBJ1-5; D gene ambiguous. Per germline, CDR1 GTSNPN and CDR2 SVGIG (reference sequence). This CDR3 spans 14 amino acids. Trimming stripped 1 base from V and 5 bases from J, with 12 bases between. The CDR3 here is CAWSDPSYYQPQHF. CDR3 DNA sequence: TGTGCCTGGAGTGACCCGAGCTACTATCAGCCCCAGCATTTT.

The chain is built from TRBV9 and TRBJ1-1, with a weak D call TRBD1 (6 bases). The CDR3 totals 14 residues. V dropped 4 bases and J dropped 1 base, with 11 bases sitting between them. Germline assignment: CDR1 SGDLS and CDR2 YYNGEE. The CDR3 DNA reads as TGTGCCAGCAGCTTCCAAGGGGGGAACACTGAAGCTTTCTTT. Its protein is CASSFQGGNTEAFF.

This clone has a single count. The chain is built from TRBV3-1 (or the pseudogene TRBV3-2) and TRBJ2-7, with D maybe TRBD2 (6 bases). Trimming pared 2 bases from V and 1 base from J, leaving 9 bases between. Germline CDR1 and CDR2: LGHDT and YNNKEL (reference sequence). The CDR3 spans 14 residues. CDR3 coding DNA: TGTGCCAGCAGCCAATCGGGGGATTCCTACGAGCAGTACTTC. Translation gives CASSQSGDSYEQYF.

CDR3 protein: CSVGTGGDGAFF. CDR3 DNA: TGCAGCGTTGGGACAGGGGGCGACGGGGCTTTCTTT. V usage is TRBV29-1 and J usage is TRBJ1-1; TRBD1 agrees at 11 bases. There are 12 residues in the CDR3. In germline, CDR1 is SQVTM, CDR2 ANQGSEA. The trim removed 4 bases at V and 11 bases at J, leaving 6 bases unmatched. Supplemented by reference TRBV29-1 and TRBJ1-1, the full variable domain reads SAVISQKPSRDICQRGTSLTIQCQVDSQVTMMFWYRQQPGQSLTLIATANQGSEATYESGFVIDKFPISRPNLTFSTLTVSNMSPEDSSIYLCSVGTGGDGAFFGQGTRLTVV.

The chain employs TRBV7-2 and TRBJ1-2; D is possibly TRBD1 (5 bases). V lost 0 bases and J lost 4, with 6 bases in between. The CDR3 extends over 13 amino acids. The germline V gene has CDR1 SGHTA and CDR2 FQGNSA. Here the CDR3 DNA reads TGTGCCAGCAGCTTAGCGACAGCCTATGGCTACACCTTC. This sequence encodes CASSLATAYGYTF.

In nucleotides, the CDR3 is TGTGCCAGCAGCTTGGACAGGGCGGGCGCTGAAGCTTTCTTT. It encodes CASSLDRAGAEAFF. V gene TRBV11-2 combines with J gene TRBJ1-1, with 8 bases that match TRBD1. CDR3 length: 14 amino acids. The J segment lost 6 bases and the V segment lost 3 bases, leaving 6 bases of the junction unmatched. Per the germline V gene, CDR1 is SGHAT and CDR2 is FQNNGV.

This clone was found once. CDR3 coding DNA: TGTGCCAGCAGTCCCCCGCACAGTTCGAACACCGGGGAGCTGTTTTTT. It specifies CASSPPHSSNTGELFF. This chain links TRBV27 with TRBJ2-2; D gene ambiguous. The germline CDR1 and CDR2 sequences are MNHEY and SMNVEV (reference sequence). Trimming cost V 5 bases and J 0 bases, with 13 bases left between them. The CDR3 has 16 amino acids.

V and J are TRBV7-9 and TRBJ1-2; 7 bases match TRBD1. In germline, CDR1 is SEHNR, CDR2 FQNEAQ (reference sequence). This CDR3 spans 15 amino acids. V trimming: 5 bases; J trimming: 2 bases; junction bases outside the gene matches: 8. The CDR3 region is CASSITGALNYGYTF. DNA for the CDR3: TGTGCCAGCAGCATTACAGGGGCTTTAAACTATGGCTACACCTTC.

This sequence joins TRBV9 and TRBJ1-2; D perhaps matches TRBD1 (5 bases). V lost 3 bases, J lost 4 bases, and 16 bases lay in between. CDR1 and CDR2 (germline): SGDLS, YYNGEE. This CDR3 has 15 residues. The CDR3 here is CASSAPQERGYGYTF. The DNA for the CDR3 is TGTGCCAGCAGCGCTCCCCAGGAAAGGGGCTATGGCTACACCTTC.

The chain couples TRBV20-1 to TRBJ1-2; D remains ambiguous. This CDR3 comprises 11 residues. CDR1 is DFQATT and CDR2 is SNEGSKA in the germline V gene (reference sequence). V was clipped by 2 bases and J by 7 bases, with 8 bases between them. CDR3 in DNA: TGCAGTGCTAGAATGGACTTTGGCTACACCTTC. Translation: CSARMDFGYTF.

The gene calls are TRBV19 and TRBJ1-6, with D maybe TRBD1 (5 bases). CDR3 length equals 15 residues. Germline V CDR1 and CDR2: LNHDA, SQIVND (reference sequence). The ends were cut back, 3 bases at V and 9 bases at J, with 15 bases in the middle. The CDR3 DNA is TGTGCCAGTAGTATTACGTCAGGGTTAAGTTCACCCCTCCACTTT. Translation gives CASSITSGLSSPLHF.

CDR3 loop: CASSWSSYNEQFF. The CDR3 nucleotides are TGTGCCAGCAGTTGGAGCTCCTACAATGAGCAGTTCTTC. The rearrangement uses TRBV6-4 and TRBJ2-1; D gene unclear. V dropped 5 bases and J dropped 0 bases, with 5 bases sitting between them. This CDR3 has 13 residues. Germline-derived CDR1 and CDR2 are MRHNA and SNTAGT.

The chain has TRBV5-1 and TRBJ2-6; D gene unclear. The CDR3 is made up of 14 amino acids. Between the trimmed V and J ends, which lost 3 bases and 2 bases, there was a span of 6 bases. Germline V gene sequence: CDR1 SGHRS, CDR2 YFSETQ. The CDR3 DNA reads as TGCGCCAGCAGCTCGAGGCCTGGGGCCAACGTCCTGACTTTC. Residues: CASSSRPGANVLTF.

CDR3: CASSFQDRGDTGELFF. In nucleotides, the CDR3 is TGTGCCAGTAGTTTCCAGGACAGGGGCGACACCGGGGAGCTGTTTTTT. The rearrangement uses TRBV19 and TRBJ2-2, with TRBD1 identical over 9 bases. V was clipped by 5 bases and J by 3 bases; unmatched bases: 7. The CDR3 runs to 16 residues. Germline CDR1 and CDR2: LNHDA and SQIVND (reference sequence).

V is TRBV5-1 and J is TRBJ1-1; 7 bases fit TRBD1. The CDR3 runs 13 residues. CDR1 and CDR2 from the germline V gene are SGHRS and YFSETQ. Trimming took 4 bases from V and 2 from J; bases not matched to a gene: 2. The CDR3, as DNA: TGCGCCAGCAGCCGGGACAGAAACACTGAAGCTTTCTTT. Protein: CASSRDRNTEAFF.

This clone has only one observation. The J gene is TRBJ2-5, the V gene TRBV5-1; TRBD2 is a possible D gene (5 bases). The CDR3 has 12 residues. Germline V gives CDR1 SGHRS, CDR2 YFSETQ. V was pared by 4 bases and J by 2 bases, with 6 bases between. CDR3 in amino acids: CASSTGQETQYF. CDR3 nucleotide sequence: TGCGCCAGCAGCACGGGGCAAGAGACCCAGTACTTC.

This chain joins TRBV5-4 and TRBJ1-2; TRBD1 matches 7 bases. This CDR3 region has 13 residues. Germline-derived CDR1 and CDR2 are SGHNT and YYREEE (reference sequence). With V trimmed by 5 bases and J by 5 bases, 6 bases remained unmatched. CDR3 nucleotide sequence: TGTGCCAGCAGGGGACAGACCTCATATGGCTACACCTTC. Its protein is CASRGQTSYGYTF.

V usage is TRBV25-1 and J usage is TRBJ1-3; D is ambiguous. Germline V gene lookup returns CDR1 MGHDK and CDR2 SYGVNS. The CDR3 covers 13 residues. With 3 bases removed from V and 8 bases from J, the gap between germline ends came to 11 bases. CDR3 sequence (DNA): TGTGCCAGCAGTGACCCGTACGCAGACACCATATATTTT. Protein product: CASSDPYADTIYF.

The count of this clone is one. The chain uses TRBV5-6 and TRBJ1-2; 8 bases map to TRBD1. The CDR3 spans 15 residues. Germline trimming cut 3 bases from V and 4 bases from J; bases unmatched to any gene: 8. Germline V gives CDR1 SGHDT, CDR2 YYEEEE. The DNA of the CDR3 is TGTGCCAGCAGCTATGGGACAGGAACCTCCTATGGCTACACCTTC. Translated, it gives CASSYGTGTSYGYTF.

The chain is built from TRBV5-1 and TRBJ1-4, with a tentative D call TRBD1 (5 bases). This CDR3 has 14 residues. Germline values: CDR1 SGHRS, CDR2 YFSETQ. V was trimmed by 7 bases and J by 8 bases, leaving 18 bases between them. Here the CDR3 reads CASSGSGGWEKLFF. Written as DNA, the CDR3 is TGCGCCAGCTCCGGGTCCGGGGGTTGGGAAAAACTGTTTTTT.

The V call is TRBV11-3, the J call TRBJ1-2, with 9 nucleotides matching TRBD1. V shed 7 bases and J 4 bases; nucleotides not matched to a gene: 7. The CDR3 is 14 residues long. Germline CDR1 SGHNT, CDR2 YENEEA. The chain's CDR3 is CASKNGQGSYGYTF. The CDR3 DNA sequence: TGTGCCAGCAAAAACGGACAGGGGTCCTATGGCTACACCTTC.